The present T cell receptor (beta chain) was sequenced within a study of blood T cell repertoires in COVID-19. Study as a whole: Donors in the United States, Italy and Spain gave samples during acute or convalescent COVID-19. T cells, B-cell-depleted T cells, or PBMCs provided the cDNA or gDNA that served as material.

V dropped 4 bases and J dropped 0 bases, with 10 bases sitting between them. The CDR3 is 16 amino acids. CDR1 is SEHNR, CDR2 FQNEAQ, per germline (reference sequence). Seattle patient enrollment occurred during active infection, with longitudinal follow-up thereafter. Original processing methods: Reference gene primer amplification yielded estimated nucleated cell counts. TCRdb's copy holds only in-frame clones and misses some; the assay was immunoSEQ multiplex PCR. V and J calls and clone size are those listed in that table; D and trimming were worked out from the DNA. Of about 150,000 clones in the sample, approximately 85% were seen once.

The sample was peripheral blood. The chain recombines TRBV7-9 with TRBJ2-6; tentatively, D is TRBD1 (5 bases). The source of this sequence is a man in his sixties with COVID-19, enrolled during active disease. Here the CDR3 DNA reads TGTGCCAGCAGCTCAGGACAAATCTCTGGGGCCAACGTCCTGACTTTC. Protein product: CASSSGQISGANVLTF.